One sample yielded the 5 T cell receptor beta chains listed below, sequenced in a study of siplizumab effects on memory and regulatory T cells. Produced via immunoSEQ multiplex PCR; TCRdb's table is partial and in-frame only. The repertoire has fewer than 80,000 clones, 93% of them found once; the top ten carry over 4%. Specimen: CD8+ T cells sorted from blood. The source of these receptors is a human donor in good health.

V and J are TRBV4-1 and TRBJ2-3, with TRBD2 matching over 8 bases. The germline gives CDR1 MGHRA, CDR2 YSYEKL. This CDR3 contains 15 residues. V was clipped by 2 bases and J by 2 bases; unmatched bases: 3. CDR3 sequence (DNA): TGCGCCAGCAGCCAAACTAGCGGCTCCACAGATACGCAGTATTTT. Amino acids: CASSQTSGSTDTQYF.

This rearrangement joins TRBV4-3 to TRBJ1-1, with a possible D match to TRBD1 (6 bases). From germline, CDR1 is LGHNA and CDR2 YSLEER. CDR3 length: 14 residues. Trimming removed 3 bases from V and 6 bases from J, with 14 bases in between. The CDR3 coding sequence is TGCGCCAGCAGCCAGTATGGCGGGGGCGCTGAAGCTTTCTTT. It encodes CASSQYGGGAEAFF.

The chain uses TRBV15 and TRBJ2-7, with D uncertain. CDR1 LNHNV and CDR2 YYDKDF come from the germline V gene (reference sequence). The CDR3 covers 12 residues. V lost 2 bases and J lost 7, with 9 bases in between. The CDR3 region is CATSRHYGEQYF. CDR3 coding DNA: TGTGCCACCAGCAGACACTACGGGGAGCAGTACTTC.

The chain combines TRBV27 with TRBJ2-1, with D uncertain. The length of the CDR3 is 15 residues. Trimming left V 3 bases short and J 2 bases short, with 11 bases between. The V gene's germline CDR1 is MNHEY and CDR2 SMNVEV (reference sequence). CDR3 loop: CASSLSAGAYNEQFF. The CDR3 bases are TGTGCCAGCAGTTTGTCGGCAGGAGCCTACAATGAGCAGTTCTTC.

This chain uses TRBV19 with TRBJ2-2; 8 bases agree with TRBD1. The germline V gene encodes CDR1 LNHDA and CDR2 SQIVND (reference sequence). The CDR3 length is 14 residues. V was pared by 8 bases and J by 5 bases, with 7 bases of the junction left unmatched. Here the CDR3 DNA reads TGTGCCAGTCTAGGACAGGGTTGGACCGGGGAGCTGTTTTTT. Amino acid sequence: CASLGQGWTGELFF. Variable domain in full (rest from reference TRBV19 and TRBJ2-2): DGGITQSPKYLFRKEGQNVTLSCEQNLNHDAMYWYRQDPGQGLRLIYYSQIVNDFQKGDIAEGYSVSREKKESFPLTVTSAQKNPTAFYLCASLGQGWTGELFFGEGSRLTVL.